Listed below are T cell receptor beta chains from one sample, sequenced in a study of monozygotic twins with inflammatory bowel disease. From the 5' RACE reads, TCRdb lists one entry per CDR3 protein and no DNA. The sample holds about 380,000 distinct CDR3 sequences. The specimen was blood. These receptors all stem from a human donor with ulcerative colitis or Crohn's disease, or a healthy co-twin of an affected twin (not recorded which). The CDR3 runs from the conserved cysteine through the conserved F or W. Fields, in order: CDR3 length, J gene, V gene, CDR3 protein.

>16|TRBJ2-7|TRBV4-3
CASSQDRRGGSYEQYF
>15|TRBJ1-2|TRBV12-3/TRBV12-4
CASSLRTRPDYGYTF
>12|TRBJ1-2|TRBV7-8
CASSFSQGGYTF
>16|TRBJ2-3|TRBV5-1
CASSPGQGVRTDTQYF
>14|TRBJ2-5|TRBV20-1
CSATSASGWETQYF
>16|TRBJ2-1|TRBV19
CASIPGTRGSGNEQFF
>17|TRBJ2-3|TRBV6-1
CASRARTSGGLTDTQYF
>19|TRBJ1-2|TRBV12-3/TRBV12-4
CASSRIKGGGIGLSYGYTF
>14|TRBJ2-7|TRBV5-1
CASSLVTGVREQYF
>13|TRBJ2-5|TRBV5-1
CASSSPGRETQYF
>15|TRBJ1-4|TRBV12-3/TRBV12-4
CASSYSFRTGEKLFF
>14|TRBJ2-1|TRBV20-1
CSARTGGYYNEQFF
>12|TRBJ2-7|TRBV20-1
CSARDGSYEQYF
>17|TRBJ1-2|TRBV18
CASSPPQTGARNYGYTF
>17|TRBJ1-1|TRBV4-3
CASSQENFPGMNTEAFF
>17|TRBJ2-3|TRBV5-4
CASSPSGAASRTDTQYF
>13|TRBJ2-1|TRBV11-3
CASSSRQGALQFF
>15|TRBJ1-1|TRBV29-1
CSAGAGWGMNTEAFF
>14|TRBJ2-1|TRBV19
CATGEQGSYNEQFF
>13|TRBJ1-1|TRBV6-2/TRBV6-3
CASSYSMQSEAFF
>16|TRBJ2-3|TRBV20-1
CSASSWGVTSTDTQYF
>16|TRBJ2-7|TRBV13
CASSLGGLGTPYEQYF
>16|TRBJ2-2|TRBV7-2
CASSLYRGSNTGELFF
>14|TRBJ1-1|TRBV4-2
CASSQESGYTEAFF
>17|TRBJ2-4|TRBV18
CASSPLRPTGEGDIQYF
>14|TRBJ1-2|TRBV6-1
CASSPPDRTYGYTF
>12|TRBJ2-1|TRBV7-9
CASTSIYNEQFF
>13|TRBJ2-7|TRBV29-1
CSVASRSSYEQYF
>15|TRBJ1-5|TRBV5-4
CASSKDRGDNQPQHF
>14|TRBJ1-2|TRBV9
CASSVDEGGYGYTF
>17|TRBJ2-5|TRBV7-2
CASSLRAGGPPRETQYF
>13|TRBJ2-1|TRBV6-6
CASTVAWGNEQFF
>12|TRBJ1-2|TRBV5-1
CASSLAPYGYTF
>15|TRBJ2-2|TRBV5-4
CASSPSGRGSGELFF
>17|TRBJ2-6|TRBV6-5
CASSYSSYTSGANVLTF
>18|TRBJ1-5|TRBV18
CASSPQPGTGRSKQPQHF
>13|TRBJ1-5|TRBV3-1
CASSQGPQGFEHF